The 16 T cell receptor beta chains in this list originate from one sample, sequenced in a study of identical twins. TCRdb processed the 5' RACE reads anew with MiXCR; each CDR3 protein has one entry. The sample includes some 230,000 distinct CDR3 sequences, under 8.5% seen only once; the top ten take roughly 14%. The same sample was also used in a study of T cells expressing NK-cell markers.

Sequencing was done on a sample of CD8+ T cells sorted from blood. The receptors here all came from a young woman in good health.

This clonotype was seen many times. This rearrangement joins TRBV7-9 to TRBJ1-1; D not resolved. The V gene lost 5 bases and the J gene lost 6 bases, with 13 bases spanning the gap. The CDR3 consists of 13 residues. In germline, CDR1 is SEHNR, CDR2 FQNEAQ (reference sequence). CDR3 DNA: TGTGCCAGCAGCCCTCGGGTCCGCCCTGAAGCTTTCTTT. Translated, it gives CASSPRVRPEAFF.

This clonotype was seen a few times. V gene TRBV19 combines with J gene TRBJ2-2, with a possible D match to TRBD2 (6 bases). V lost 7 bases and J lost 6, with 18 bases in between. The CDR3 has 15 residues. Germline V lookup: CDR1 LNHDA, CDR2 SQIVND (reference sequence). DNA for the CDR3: TGTGCCAGTATAGGCGCAGCCAGGGAGGCCGGGGAGCTGTTTTTT. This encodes CASIGAAREAGELFF.

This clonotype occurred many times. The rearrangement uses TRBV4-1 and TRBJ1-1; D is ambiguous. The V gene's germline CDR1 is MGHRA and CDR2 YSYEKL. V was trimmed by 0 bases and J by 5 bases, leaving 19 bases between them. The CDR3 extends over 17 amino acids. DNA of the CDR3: TGCGCCAGCAGCCAAGATCCTCCCCGAGCTAGTCGAACTGAAGCTTTCTTT. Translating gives CASSQDPPRASRTEAFF.

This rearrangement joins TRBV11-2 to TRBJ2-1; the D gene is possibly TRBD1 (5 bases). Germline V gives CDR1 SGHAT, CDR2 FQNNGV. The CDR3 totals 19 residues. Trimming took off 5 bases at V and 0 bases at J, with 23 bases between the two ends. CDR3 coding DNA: TGTGCCAGCAGCCCCCTGGCTAGGTGGGGCCGAAGCTCCTACAATGAGCAGTTCTTC. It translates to CASSPLARWGRSSYNEQFF.

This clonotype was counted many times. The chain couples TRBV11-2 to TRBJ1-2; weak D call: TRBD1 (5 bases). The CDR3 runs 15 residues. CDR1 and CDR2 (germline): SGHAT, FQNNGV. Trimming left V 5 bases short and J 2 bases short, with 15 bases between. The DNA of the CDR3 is TGTGCCAGCAGCCTCGAACTAACAGGAAACTATGGCTACACCTTC. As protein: CASSLELTGNYGYTF.

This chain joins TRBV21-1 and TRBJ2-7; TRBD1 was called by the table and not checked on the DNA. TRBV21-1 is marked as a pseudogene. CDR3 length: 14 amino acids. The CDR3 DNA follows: TGTGCCAGCAGCAAACATACAGGTTCCTACGAGCAGTACTTC. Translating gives CASSKHTGSYEQYF.

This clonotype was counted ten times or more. The CDR3 loop is CASSLDPNEQFF. In nucleotides, the CDR3 is TGTGCCAGCAGCTTGGACCCTAATGAGCAGTTCTTC. J is TRBJ2-1 and V is TRBV5-6; D remains unclear. The V end lost 0 bases, the J end lost 7 bases, and 5 bases lay between the germline ends. There are 12 residues in the CDR3. Per germline, CDR1 SGHDT and CDR2 YYEEEE.

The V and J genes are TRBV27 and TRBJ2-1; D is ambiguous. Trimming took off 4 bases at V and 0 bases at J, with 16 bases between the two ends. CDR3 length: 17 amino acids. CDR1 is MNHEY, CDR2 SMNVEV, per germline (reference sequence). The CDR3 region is CASSSRDSIFSYNEQFF. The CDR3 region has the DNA TGTGCCAGCAGTTCTCGAGACTCGATATTCTCCTACAATGAGCAGTTCTTC.

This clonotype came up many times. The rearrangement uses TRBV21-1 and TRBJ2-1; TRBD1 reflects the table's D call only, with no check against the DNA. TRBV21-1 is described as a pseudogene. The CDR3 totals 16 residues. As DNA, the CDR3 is TGTGCCAGCAGCGGATTCCCACAGGGCGAGAACAATGAGCAGTTCTTC. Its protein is CASSGFPQGENNEQFF.

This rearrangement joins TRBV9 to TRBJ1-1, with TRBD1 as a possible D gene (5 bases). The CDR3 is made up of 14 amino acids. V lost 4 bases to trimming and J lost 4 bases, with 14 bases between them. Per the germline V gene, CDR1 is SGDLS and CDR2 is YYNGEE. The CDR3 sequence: CASSLQVLGTEAFF. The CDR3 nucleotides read TGTGCCAGCAGCTTACAGGTCCTGGGCACTGAAGCTTTCTTT.

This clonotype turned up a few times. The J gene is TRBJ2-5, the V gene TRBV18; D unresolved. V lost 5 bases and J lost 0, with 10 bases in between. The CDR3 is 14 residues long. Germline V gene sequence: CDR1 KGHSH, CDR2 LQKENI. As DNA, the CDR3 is TGTGCCAGCTCAACCGACATAGACCAAGAGACCCAGTACTTC. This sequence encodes CASSTDIDQETQYF.

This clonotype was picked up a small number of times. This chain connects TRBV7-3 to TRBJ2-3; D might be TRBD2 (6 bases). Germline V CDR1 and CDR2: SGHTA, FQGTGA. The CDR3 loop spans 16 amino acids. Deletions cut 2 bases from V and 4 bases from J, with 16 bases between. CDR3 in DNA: TGTGCCAGCAGCTTAGGAGCGGGTCCGCCCCCAGATACGCAGTATTTT. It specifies CASSLGAGPPPDTQYF. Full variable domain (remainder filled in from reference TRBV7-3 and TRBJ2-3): GAGVSQTPSNKVTEKGKYVELRCDPISGHTALYWYRQSLGQGPEFLIYFQGTGAADDSGLPNDRFFAVRPEGSVSTLKIQRTERGDSAVYLCASSLGAGPPPDTQYFGPGTRLTVL.

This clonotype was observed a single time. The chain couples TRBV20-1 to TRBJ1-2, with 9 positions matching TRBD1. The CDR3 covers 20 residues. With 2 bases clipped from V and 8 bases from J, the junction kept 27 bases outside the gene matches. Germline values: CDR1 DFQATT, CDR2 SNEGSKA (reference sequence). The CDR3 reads CSARPRRDRALLGIVGGYTF. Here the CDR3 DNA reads TGCAGTGCTAGACCAAGGAGGGACAGGGCGTTGTTGGGGATTGTTGGAGGCTACACCTTC.

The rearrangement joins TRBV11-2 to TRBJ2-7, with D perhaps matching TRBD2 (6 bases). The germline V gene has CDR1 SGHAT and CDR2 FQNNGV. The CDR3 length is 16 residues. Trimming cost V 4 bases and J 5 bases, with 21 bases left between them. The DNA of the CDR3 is TGTGCCAGCAGCTCATTAGGGGCGGGAAGGGGAGACGAGCAGTACTTC. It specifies CASSSLGAGRGDEQYF.

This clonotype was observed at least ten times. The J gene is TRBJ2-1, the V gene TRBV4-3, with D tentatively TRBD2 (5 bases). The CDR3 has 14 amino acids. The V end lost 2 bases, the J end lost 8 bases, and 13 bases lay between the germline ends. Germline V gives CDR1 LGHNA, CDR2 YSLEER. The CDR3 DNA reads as TGCGCCAGCAGCCAAAGACTTCCCGGGGATGAGCAGTTCTTC. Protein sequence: CASSQRLPGDEQFF.

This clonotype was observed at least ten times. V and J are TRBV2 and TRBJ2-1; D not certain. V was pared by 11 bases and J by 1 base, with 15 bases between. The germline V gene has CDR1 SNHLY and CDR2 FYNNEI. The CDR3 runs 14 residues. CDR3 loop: CAPSRDVSYNEQFF. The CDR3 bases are TGTGCCCCCAGTAGGGATGTATCCTACAATGAGCAGTTCTTC.